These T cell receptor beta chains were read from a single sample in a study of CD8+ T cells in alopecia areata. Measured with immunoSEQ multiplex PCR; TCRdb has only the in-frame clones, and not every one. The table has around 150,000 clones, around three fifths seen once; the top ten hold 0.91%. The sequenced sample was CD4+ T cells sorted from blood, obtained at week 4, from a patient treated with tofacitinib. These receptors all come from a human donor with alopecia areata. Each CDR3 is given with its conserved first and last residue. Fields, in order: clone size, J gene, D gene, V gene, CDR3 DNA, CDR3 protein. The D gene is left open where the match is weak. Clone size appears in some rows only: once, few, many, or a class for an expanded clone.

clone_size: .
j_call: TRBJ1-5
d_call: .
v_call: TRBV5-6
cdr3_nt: TGTGCCAGCAGCTTGCGTAGCAATCAGCCCCAGCATTTT
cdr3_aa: CASSLRSNQPQHF

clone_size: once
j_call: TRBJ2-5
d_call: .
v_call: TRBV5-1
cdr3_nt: TGCGCCAGCAGCTTGAGAAGTGGAGAGACCCAGTACTTC
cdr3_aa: CASSLRSGETQYF

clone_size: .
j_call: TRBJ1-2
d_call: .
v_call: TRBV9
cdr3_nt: TGTGCCAGCAGCGCAGGGACGCCCTATGGCTACACCTTC
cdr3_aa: CASSAGTPYGYTF

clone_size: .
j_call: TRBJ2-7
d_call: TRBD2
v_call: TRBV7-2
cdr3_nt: TGTGCCAGCAGCGCCGAGACTAGCGGGGGGGCCGACGAGCAGTACTTC
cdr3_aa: CASSAETSGGADEQYF

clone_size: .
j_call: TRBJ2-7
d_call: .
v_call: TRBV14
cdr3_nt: TGTGCCAGCAGCCAATATGTCGAGCAGTACTTC
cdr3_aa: CASSQYVEQYF

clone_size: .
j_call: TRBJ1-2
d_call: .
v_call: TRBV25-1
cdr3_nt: TGTGCCAGCACCCCTCAGGAGAAAGGAAACTATGGCTACACCTTC
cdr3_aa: CASTPQEKGNYGYTF

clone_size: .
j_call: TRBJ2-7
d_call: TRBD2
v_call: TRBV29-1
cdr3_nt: TGCAGCGTCCTTACTAGCGGGGCCTCCTACGAGCAGTACTTC
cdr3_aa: CSVLTSGASYEQYF

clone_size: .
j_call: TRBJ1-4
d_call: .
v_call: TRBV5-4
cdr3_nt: TGTGCCAGCAGCTTGGCGGCCGGGGGAACTAATGAAAAACTGTTTTTT
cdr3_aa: CASSLAAGGTNEKLFF

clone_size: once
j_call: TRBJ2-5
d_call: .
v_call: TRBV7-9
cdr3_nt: TGTGCCAGCAGCTTAGCGCTGTGGGAGACCCAGTACTTC
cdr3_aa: CASSLALWETQYF

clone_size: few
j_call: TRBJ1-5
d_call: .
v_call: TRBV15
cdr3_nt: TGTTCTTTCAGCTACCCAGCGAGACCAGGGGTGGGGAATCAGCCCCAGCATTTT
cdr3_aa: CSFSYPARPGVGNQPQHF

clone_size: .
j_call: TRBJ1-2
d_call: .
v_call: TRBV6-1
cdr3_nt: TGTGCCAGCAGTGAGGGGTATCGGGGCTACACCTTC
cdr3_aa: CASSEGYRGYTF

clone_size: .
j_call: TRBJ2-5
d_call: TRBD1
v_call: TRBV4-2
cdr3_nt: TGTGCCAGCAGCCGCGGCTTACAGGGGGCTGTAGAGACCCAGTACTTC
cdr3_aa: CASSRGLQGAVETQYF

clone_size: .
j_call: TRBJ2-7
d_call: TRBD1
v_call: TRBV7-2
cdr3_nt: TGTGCCAGCAGCCGGACAGGGGGCTACGAGCAGTACTTC
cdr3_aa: CASSRTGGYEQYF

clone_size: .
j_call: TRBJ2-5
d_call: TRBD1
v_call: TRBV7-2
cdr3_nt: TGTGCCAGCAGCTTACGCAGGGGGCTGGTAGAGACCCAGTACTTC
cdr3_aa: CASSLRRGLVETQYF

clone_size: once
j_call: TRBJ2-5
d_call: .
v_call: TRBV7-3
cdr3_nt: TGTGCCAGCAGCTTGAGCGGCCGAGAAGAGACCCAGTACTTC
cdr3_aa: CASSLSGREETQYF

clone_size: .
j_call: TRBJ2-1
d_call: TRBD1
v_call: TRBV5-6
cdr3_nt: TGTGCCAGCAGCTCTAGACAGGGCCCTGCGTTCTTC
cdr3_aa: CASSSRQGPAFF

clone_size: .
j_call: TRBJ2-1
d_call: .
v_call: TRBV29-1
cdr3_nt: TGCAGCCAGGGGGGGACCTACAATGAGCAGTTCTTC
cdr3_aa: CSQGGTYNEQFF

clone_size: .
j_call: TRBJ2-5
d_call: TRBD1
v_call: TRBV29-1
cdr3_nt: TGCAGCGTTGAAGATACAGGGGGACCCCAGTACTTC
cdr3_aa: CSVEDTGGPQYF

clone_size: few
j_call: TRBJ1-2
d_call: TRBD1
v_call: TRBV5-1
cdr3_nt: TGCGCCAGCAGCTTGGCCCAGGGGGCAGGTGGCTACACCTTC
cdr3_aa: CASSLAQGAGGYTF

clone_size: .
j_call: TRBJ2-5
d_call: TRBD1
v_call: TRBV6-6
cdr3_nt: TGTGCCTGCGACAGGGATCAAGAGACCCAGTACTTC
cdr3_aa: CACDRDQETQYF

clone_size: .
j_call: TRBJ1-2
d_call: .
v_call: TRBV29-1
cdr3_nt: TGCAGCGTTGTCATACCTGGCTATGGCTACACCTTC
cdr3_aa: CSVVIPGYGYTF

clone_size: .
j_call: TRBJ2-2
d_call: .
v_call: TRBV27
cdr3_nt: TGTGCCAGCCGCAAACGAGGGCAGTACACCGGGGAGCTGTTTTTT
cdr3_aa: CASRKRGQYTGELFF

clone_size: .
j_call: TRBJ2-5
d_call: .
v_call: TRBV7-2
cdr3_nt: TGTGCCAGCAGCTTTACTGGAGGCACCGAGACCCAGTACTTC
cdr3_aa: CASSFTGGTETQYF

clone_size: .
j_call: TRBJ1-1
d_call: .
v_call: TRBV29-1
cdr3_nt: TGCAGCGTTGAAGATCGGGCAGGGAGGACTGAAGCTTTCTTT
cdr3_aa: CSVEDRAGRTEAFF

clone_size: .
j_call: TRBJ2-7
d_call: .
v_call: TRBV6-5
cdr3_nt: TGTGCCAGCAGTTCCCCCCCCGGGACCCTGATCTTC
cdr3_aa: CASSSPPGTLIF

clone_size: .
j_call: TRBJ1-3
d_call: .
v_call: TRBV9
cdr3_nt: TGTGCCAGCAGCGTAAACGGACACTCTGGAAACACCATATATTTT
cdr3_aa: CASSVNGHSGNTIYF

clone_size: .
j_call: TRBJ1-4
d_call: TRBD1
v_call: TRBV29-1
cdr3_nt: TGCAGCGTTACAGGGGACAGGGGAAATGAAAAACTGTTTTTT
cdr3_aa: CSVTGDRGNEKLFF